This entry features one T cell receptor (beta chain) sequence. The antigen is unknown. This clone may be a read error of a much larger clone one base away. The data were obtained in a study of T cell repertoires in cytomegalovirus infection. Study as a whole: It can be stated that public TCR beta signatures indicated CMV infection as well as a matching HLA type.

The CDR3 is 16 amino acids. CDR1 and CDR2 (germline): SNHLY, FYNNEI. TCRdb re-called the reads through MiXCR, storing one row per CDR3 protein. The sample comprises some 600,000 distinct CDR3 sequences, more than 20% of which are singletons, and around 7.6% rests with the top ten. Study conclusions and caveats: Frequencies of public TCR beta families were cumulated, and this identified carriers of CMV plus the relevant HLA. CMV-specific HLA-C-restricted TCR beta clonotypes dominated the ex vivo response.

The rearrangement uses TRBV2 and TRBJ1-2; 7 nucleotides agree with TRBD1. Sequencing used CD8+ T cells from PBMCs. The clonotype comes from a human donor in good health (CMV status not recorded). Some clones in this sample may be carry-over from other donors' samples. CDR3 sequence: CANSGTGVPANYGYTF. The DNA for the CDR3 is TGTGCCAACAGTGGAACAGGGGTTCCTGCTAACTATGGCTACACCTTC.